This TCR beta chain stems from a study of cytomegalovirus exposure and HLA in healthy donors. Only a few counts were recorded for this clone. The CDR3 is 17 amino acids. The V gene's germline CDR1 is GTSNPN and CDR2 SVGIG (reference sequence). With V trimmed by 3 bases and J by 6 bases, 16 bases remained unmatched. PCR amplification relied on 60 Vbeta primers (plus 13 Jbeta primers). In the original analysis: In a later analysis, of some 80 million unique beta chains, roughly 10 million appeared in at least two donors. TCRdb's copy holds only in-frame clones and misses some; the assay was immunoSEQ multiplex PCR. That table is the source of V, J and clone size, and D and trimming were worked out from the DNA. The table lists some 200,000 clones, over 65% of them singletons, with 0.63% in the top ten.

The chain uses TRBV30 and TRBJ2-1; 8 nucleotides align to TRBD2. The sequence came from a man aged 18 to 35 in good health and CMV-seronegative. What was sequenced was PBMCs. The CDR3, as DNA: TGTGCCTGGAGACAGGGTACAGCGGGAGCGCTCGGCAATGAGCAGTTCTTC. As protein: CAWRQGTAGALGNEQFF.